The rows below give T cell receptor beta chains drawn from one sample of a study of neurological immune-mediated disorders. TCRdb independently ran MiXCR on the 5' RACE reads; one entry per CDR3 protein. The sample shows tens of thousands of distinct CDR3 sequences, around 5% of them seen only once. Sample: PBMCs. These receptors originate from a woman in her seventies with multiple sclerosis. CDR3s include the opening cysteine and the closing phenylalanine or tryptophan. Fields, in order: CDR3 length, J gene, V gene, CDR3 protein.

CDR3 length: 15; J gene: TRBJ1-1; V gene: TRBV7-9; CDR3 protein: CASSPTGGWGSEAFF
CDR3 length: 12; J gene: TRBJ1-1; V gene: TRBV29-1; CDR3 protein: CSAGQGNTEAFF
CDR3 length: 14; J gene: TRBJ2-7; V gene: TRBV7-9; CDR3 protein: CASEGRVGSYEQYF
CDR3 length: 16; J gene: TRBJ2-2; V gene: TRBV7-9; CDR3 protein: CASSHGTSGIAGELFF
CDR3 length: 14; J gene: TRBJ2-7; V gene: TRBV7-2; CDR3 protein: CASSSRQGLWEQYF
CDR3 length: 14; J gene: TRBJ2-7; V gene: TRBV6-5; CDR3 protein: CASSTGTDSYEQYF
CDR3 length: 14; J gene: TRBJ2-1; V gene: TRBV7-2; CDR3 protein: CASSTGLERNEQFF
CDR3 length: 13; J gene: TRBJ1-1; V gene: TRBV12-5; CDR3 protein: CASGLGIGDEAFF
CDR3 length: 14; J gene: TRBJ2-7; V gene: TRBV7-2; CDR3 protein: CASSLVSSFYEQYF
CDR3 length: 18; J gene: TRBJ1-4; V gene: TRBV4-3; CDR3 protein: CASSQDFGQFATNEKLFF
CDR3 length: 15; J gene: TRBJ2-1; V gene: TRBV20-1; CDR3 protein: CSAERVGRSYNEQFF
CDR3 length: 14; J gene: TRBJ1-2; V gene: TRBV20-1; CDR3 protein: CSANHDGTAYGYTF
CDR3 length: 14; J gene: TRBJ2-7; V gene: TRBV5-1; CDR3 protein: CASSRDRRTYEQYF
CDR3 length: 14; J gene: TRBJ2-5; V gene: TRBV12-3/TRBV12-4; CDR3 protein: CASSLRDSVETQYF
CDR3 length: 15; J gene: TRBJ1-2; V gene: TRBV20-1; CDR3 protein: CSARSPGRLNYGYTF
CDR3 length: 14; J gene: TRBJ2-6; V gene: TRBV6-5; CDR3 protein: CASRQSSGANVLTF
CDR3 length: 18; J gene: TRBJ2-6; V gene: TRBV7-2; CDR3 protein: CASSRGGSGRAGANVLTF
CDR3 length: 14; J gene: TRBJ1-1; V gene: TRBV7-9; CDR3 protein: CASSRQDLNTEAFF
CDR3 length: 16; J gene: TRBJ2-7; V gene: TRBV10-3; CDR3 protein: CAISDPGTSGINEQYF
CDR3 length: 14; J gene: TRBJ2-3; V gene: TRBV20-1; CDR3 protein: CSAILAGGTDTQYF
CDR3 length: 16; J gene: TRBJ2-1; V gene: TRBV18; CDR3 protein: CASSPTGGGAGSEQFF
CDR3 length: 14; J gene: TRBJ1-2; V gene: TRBV20-1; CDR3 protein: CSASRGLDNYGYTF
CDR3 length: 16; J gene: TRBJ2-1; V gene: TRBV5-5; CDR3 protein: CASSPQDLGLYNEQFF
CDR3 length: 15; J gene: TRBJ1-1; V gene: TRBV5-1; CDR3 protein: CASSLTGRGSDEAFF
CDR3 length: 14; J gene: TRBJ2-3; V gene: TRBV29-1; CDR3 protein: CSVVGAGPPDTQYF
CDR3 length: 14; J gene: TRBJ2-2; V gene: TRBV7-2; CDR3 protein: CASSISGNTGELFF
CDR3 length: 12; J gene: TRBJ1-1; V gene: TRBV5-1; CDR3 protein: CDSGFSNTEAFF
CDR3 length: 13; J gene: TRBJ1-1; V gene: TRBV4-1; CDR3 protein: CASSQERDWQAFF
CDR3 length: 14; J gene: TRBJ2-1; V gene: TRBV5-1; CDR3 protein: CASSPGKGYNEQFF
CDR3 length: 14; J gene: TRBJ1-3; V gene: TRBV3-1; CDR3 protein: CASSPLGPGNTIYF
CDR3 length: 17; J gene: TRBJ2-3; V gene: TRBV7-3; CDR3 protein: CASSLTTAGGPGDTQYF
CDR3 length: 14; J gene: TRBJ2-1; V gene: TRBV5-1; CDR3 protein: CASRSVWGSDEQFF
CDR3 length: 16; J gene: TRBJ2-1; V gene: TRBV7-2; CDR3 protein: CASSPLKAGGPNEQFF
CDR3 length: 14; J gene: TRBJ2-7; V gene: TRBV5-1; CDR3 protein: CASGTGTGAHEQYF
CDR3 length: 15; J gene: TRBJ2-7; V gene: TRBV12-3/TRBV12-4; CDR3 protein: CASSLADYPSYEQYF
CDR3 length: 12; J gene: TRBJ2-2; V gene: TRBV25-1; CDR3 protein: CASTAVAGELFF
CDR3 length: 14; J gene: TRBJ2-7; V gene: TRBV18; CDR3 protein: CASSGDRGGYEQYF
CDR3 length: 14; J gene: TRBJ2-1; V gene: TRBV5-1; CDR3 protein: CASSLDGTGDEQFF
CDR3 length: 15; J gene: TRBJ2-2; V gene: TRBV6-2/TRBV6-3; CDR3 protein: CASSYSTGSLGELFF
CDR3 length: 14; J gene: TRBJ1-1; V gene: TRBV7-2; CDR3 protein: CASSPLRVNTEAFF
CDR3 length: 15; J gene: TRBJ2-2; V gene: TRBV7-2; CDR3 protein: CASSLAGRNTGELFF
CDR3 length: 14; J gene: TRBJ1-1; V gene: TRBV7-2; CDR3 protein: CASSTQVRNTEAFF
CDR3 length: 15; J gene: TRBJ2-7; V gene: TRBV6-5; CDR3 protein: CASSYSGAGTYEQYF
CDR3 length: 19; J gene: TRBJ2-2; V gene: TRBV7-2; CDR3 protein: CASSLARLAGTANTGELFF
CDR3 length: 11; J gene: TRBJ1-1; V gene: TRBV20-1; CDR3 protein: CSARLTGVAFF
CDR3 length: 15; J gene: TRBJ2-1; V gene: TRBV20-1; CDR3 protein: CSARTGTQSGNEQFF
CDR3 length: 14; J gene: TRBJ2-5; V gene: TRBV29-1; CDR3 protein: CSVGLLAGLQTQYF
CDR3 length: 11; J gene: TRBJ2-1; V gene: TRBV20-1; CDR3 protein: CSASMGLALFF
CDR3 length: 16; J gene: TRBJ2-2; V gene: TRBV20-1; CDR3 protein: CSARGPGQGVTGELFF
CDR3 length: 14; J gene: TRBJ2-2; V gene: TRBV15; CDR3 protein: CATRSGRVTGELFF
CDR3 length: 15; J gene: TRBJ2-2; V gene: TRBV20-1; CDR3 protein: CSARDTRKNTGELFF
CDR3 length: 17; J gene: TRBJ2-2; V gene: TRBV7-6; CDR3 protein: CASSLSGTSGVTGELFF
CDR3 length: 16; J gene: TRBJ1-4; V gene: TRBV5-1; CDR3 protein: CASSRGEGQGSEKLFF
CDR3 length: 15; J gene: TRBJ2-7; V gene: TRBV11-2; CDR3 protein: CASSPRGGRGHEQYF
CDR3 length: 15; J gene: TRBJ2-7; V gene: TRBV20-1; CDR3 protein: CSARDRANSSYEQYF